One and the same sample provided the 30 T cell receptor beta chains below, sequenced in a study of regulatory T cells in long-lasting Graves disease. Time point denoted: persistent/refractory GD, antithyroid drugs over 5 years with positive TRAb. Generation of the TCR library employed RNA extracted from PBMCs. Building of the TCR beta libraries involved iRepertoire HTBI primers and Arm-PCR of CDR3 regions. One entry per CDR3 protein results from TCRdb running MiXCR on the multiplex PCR reads. The sample has about 400,000 distinct CDR3 sequences, under 25% seen once. The material was peripheral blood mononuclear cells (PBMCs), obtained when the disease was refractory, from a patient treated with antithyroid drugs. The receptors were sampled from a female donor with Graves disease.

In its sample, this clonotype was seen many times. The chain carries TRBV12-3 or TRBV12-4 and TRBJ1-1; D not resolved. The CDR3 length is 13 residues. The germline V and J ends were trimmed by 5 bases and 4 bases, with 11 bases remaining between them. CDR3 loop: CASSEGPGTEAFF. The DNA for the CDR3 is TGTGCCAGCAGTGAAGGACCGGGCACTGAAGCTTTCTTT.

This clonotype was seen many times. The chain uses TRBV11-2 and TRBJ1-1; D not resolved. Trimming removed 8 bases at V and 0 bases at J, with 10 bases between. The germline gives CDR1 SGHAT, CDR2 FQNNGV. CDR3 length equals 13 residues. CDR3 sequence (DNA): TGTGCCAGCCGGTTGCAACTGAACACTGAAGCTTTCTTT. Translating it yields CASRLQLNTEAFF.

The rearrangement uses TRBV6-2 or TRBV6-3 and TRBJ1-3; D call uncertain. The V and J ends lost 2 bases and 0 bases respectively, with 8 bases between them. CDR1 and CDR2 (germline): MNHEY, SVGEGT. The CDR3 runs 15 residues. The CDR3 loop is CASSYPPDSGNTIYF. The CDR3 coding sequence is TGTGCCAGCAGTTACCCGCCCGACTCTGGAAACACCATATATTTT.

This clonotype occurred a few times. The chain uses TRBV2 and TRBJ2-2; weak D call: TRBD1 (5 bases). V was shortened by 7 bases and J by 3 bases, with 21 bases between the two germline ends. CDR3 length: 17 amino acids. CDR1 and CDR2 (germline): SNHLY, FYNNEI. The CDR3 loop reads CASMGLEQFGDTGELFF. CDR3 bases: TGTGCCAGCATGGGGCTGGAACAATTTGGGGACACCGGGGAGCTGTTTTTT.

This clonotype appeared once. This rearrangement joins TRBV4-1 to TRBJ1-5; D uncertain. In germline, CDR1 is MGHRA, CDR2 YSYEKL. Trimming removed 3 bases at V and 0 bases at J, with 9 bases between. The CDR3 loop spans 15 amino acids. This CDR3 is CASSQVQYSNQPQHF. Written as DNA, the CDR3 is TGCGCCAGCAGCCAGGTGCAGTATAGCAATCAGCCCCAGCATTTT.

This clonotype was counted many times. This chain links TRBV7-9 with TRBJ2-7, with TRBD1 as a possible D gene (6 bases). This CDR3 is built from 14 residues. V shed 5 bases and J shed 4 bases, with 15 bases lying between them. CDR1 is SEHNR and CDR2 is FQNEAQ in the germline V gene (reference sequence). The CDR3 DNA sequence: TGTGCCAGCAGCCCCCAACCTGGACAGTACGAGCAGTACTTC. Its translation: CASSPQPGQYEQYF.

The chain carries TRBV6-1 and TRBJ1-1; D is ambiguous. V gave up 5 bases and J gave up 2 bases, with 12 bases separating them. The CDR3 runs 14 residues. Per germline, CDR1 MNHNS and CDR2 SASEGT. For the CDR3, the DNA is TGTGCCAGCAGTTCGTCGATCGGAAACACTGAAGCTTTCTTT. This translates into CASSSSIGNTEAFF.

The chain carries TRBV6-5 and TRBJ2-2; D is unresolved. The CDR3 is made up of 15 amino acids. The V gene lost 0 bases and the J gene lost 1 base, with 6 bases spanning the gap. Germline CDR1 is MNHEY and CDR2 is SVGAGI. The CDR3 sequence is CASSYSGWNTGELFF. Here the CDR3 DNA reads TGTGCCAGCAGTTACTCAGGGTGGAACACCGGGGAGCTGTTTTTT.

In this sample, this clonotype turned up a few times. CDR3 nucleotide sequence: TGTGCCAGCAGCTATTTCGACGGCTACGAGCAGTACTTC. Translating gives CASSYFDGYEQYF. V gene TRBV7-9 combines with J gene TRBJ2-7; unclear D gene. This CDR3 has 13 amino acids. Per germline, CDR1 SEHNR and CDR2 FQNEAQ (reference sequence). Trimming took off 4 bases at V and 3 bases at J, with 10 bases between the two ends.

This clonotype was picked up many times. Here the CDR3 DNA reads TGTGCCAGCAAAAGGGCTAGCGGGAGTACGGAGACCCAGTACTTC. Translating it yields CASKRASGSTETQYF. This chain uses TRBV27 with TRBJ2-5; 10 nucleotides align to TRBD2. The CDR3 length is 15 residues. Losses at the gene ends were 7 bases for V and 5 bases for J; bases not matched to a gene: 10. Germline V gene sequence: CDR1 MNHEY, CDR2 SMNVEV (reference sequence).

V and J are TRBV7-2 and TRBJ2-7; weak D call: TRBD2 (6 bases). The CDR3 totals 13 residues. The ends were cut back, 5 bases at V and 6 bases at J, with 14 bases in the middle. Germline V gene data show CDR1 as SGHTA and CDR2 as FQGNSA. CDR3 bases: TGTGCCAGCAGCCCCCAGCCCGGGGGCGAGCAGTACTTC. It is translated as CASSPQPGGEQYF.

In its sample, this clonotype was seen many times. The V call is TRBV7-2, the J call TRBJ2-5; 13 bases fit TRBD2. J gave up 5 bases and V 3 bases, and 15 bases lay outside the gene matches. Germline CDR1 reads SGHTA; CDR2 reads FQGNSA. This CDR3 has 19 residues. The CDR3 protein is CASSFYQTQLAGGGETQYF. In nucleotides, the CDR3 is TGTGCCAGCAGCTTTTACCAGACCCAACTAGCGGGAGGGGGGGAGACCCAGTACTTC.

In its sample, this clonotype was seen a few times. V and J are TRBV9 and TRBJ2-5; TRBD1 matches 9 bases. The J call is doubtful: the DNA matches TRBJ2-1 better. The CDR3 sequence is 13 residues long. Germline CDR1 and CDR2: SGDLS and YYNGEE. The CDR3 sequence is CASSVDRGHEQFF. The CDR3 coding sequence is TGTGCCAGCAGCGTGGACAGGGGCCATGAGCAGTTCTTC.

The chain is built from TRBV13 and TRBJ2-2; 9 nucleotides align to TRBD1. The CDR3 totals 15 residues. Germline CDR1 and CDR2: PRHDT and FYEKMQ (reference sequence). The V and J ends lost 3 bases and 5 bases, in that order; junction bases with no gene match: 4. The chain's CDR3 is CASSFTGQGTGELFF. Here the CDR3 DNA reads TGTGCCAGCAGCTTCACAGGACAGGGGACCGGGGAGCTGTTTTTT. Based on the CDR3 plus reference TRBV13 and TRBJ2-2, the full variable domain is AAGVIQSPRHLIKEKRETATLKCYPIPRHDTVYWYQQGPGQDPQFLISFYEKMQSDKGSIPDRFSAQQFSDYHSELNMSSLELGDSALYFCASSFTGQGTGELFFGEGSRLTVL.

The chain uses TRBV7-9 and TRBJ2-5, with 8 bases fitting TRBD1. V was pared by 5 bases and J by 5 bases, with 7 bases of the junction left unmatched. CDR3 length: 14 residues. Germline lookup yields CDR1 SEHNR and CDR2 FQNEAQ (reference sequence). The CDR3 sequence: CASSPGQGVETQYF. CDR3 DNA sequence: TGTGCCAGCAGCCCCGGACAGGGCGTGGAGACCCAGTACTTC.

This clonotype was observed many times. This sequence joins TRBV6-1 and TRBJ1-5; no clear D. In germline, CDR1 is MNHNS, CDR2 SASEGT. The CDR3 sequence is 14 residues long. V was shortened by 3 bases and J by 7 bases, with 13 bases between the two germline ends. Here the CDR3 reads CASSDLGRQQPQHF. CDR3 nucleotide sequence: TGTGCCAGCAGTGACTTAGGGCGGCAACAGCCCCAGCATTTT.

This clonotype was detected a few times. This chain joins TRBV9 and TRBJ1-1; D unresolved. Germline V gene sequence: CDR1 SGDLS, CDR2 YYNGEE. With 0 bases removed from V and 3 bases from J, the gap between germline ends came to 12 bases. The CDR3 has 15 residues. CDR3 protein: CASSVVAGQDTEAFF. The CDR3 region has the DNA TGTGCCAGCAGCGTAGTGGCCGGGCAGGACACTGAAGCTTTCTTT.

This clonotype was recorded a few times. This chain connects TRBV20-1 to TRBJ1-5; 10 bases line up with TRBD1. CDR3 size: 14 residues. Germline values: CDR1 DFQATT, CDR2 SNEGSKA (reference sequence). V shed 5 bases and J 7 bases; nucleotides not matched to a gene: 8. In DNA, the CDR3 is TGCAGTGCTTTACCGGGACAGGGGCACCAGCCCCAGCATTTT. The encoded protein is CSALPGQGHQPQHF.

This clonotype appeared a few times. The CDR3 is CSGVFSGNTIYF. CDR3 bases: TGCAGCGGCGTTTTCTCTGGAAACACCATATATTTT. V gene TRBV29-1 combines with J gene TRBJ1-3; D ambiguous. CDR1 and CDR2 (germline): SQVTM, ANQGSEA. The ends were cut back, 7 bases at V and 0 bases at J, with 7 bases in the middle. The length of the CDR3 is 12 residues. Together with reference TRBV29-1 and TRBJ1-3, the CDR3 gives the full variable domain: SAVISQKPSRDICQRGTSLTIQCQVDSQVTMMFWYRQQPGQSLTLIATANQGSEATYESGFVIDKFPISRPNLTFSTLTVSNMSPEDSSIYLCSGVFSGNTIYFGEGSWLTVV.

This chain links TRBV5-4 with TRBJ2-2; D is ambiguous. Germline V gene sequence: CDR1 SGHNT, CDR2 YYREEE (reference sequence). This CDR3 region has 13 residues. Trimming took 1 base from V and 5 from J, leaving 6 bases between them. In DNA, the CDR3 is TGTGCCAGCAGCTTGTACCATACCGGGGAGCTGTTTTTT. Translated: CASSLYHTGELFF.

This clonotype was detected only a few times. The chain links TRBV7-2 to TRBJ2-5, with 11 bases aligning to TRBD2. There are 14 residues in the CDR3. CDR1 is SGHTA and CDR2 is FQGNSA in the germline V gene. The V gene end was trimmed by 6 bases and the J gene end by 5 bases; junction bases not matched to a gene: 5. The CDR3 nucleotides read TGTGCCAGCAGAACTATAGCGGGAGGGGAGACCCAGTACTTC. Translated, it gives CASRTIAGGETQYF.

This clonotype was observed at least ten times. This sequence joins TRBV11-1 and TRBJ2-5; D perhaps matches TRBD1 (6 bases). Germline V gives CDR1 SGHAT, CDR2 FQDESV (reference sequence). This CDR3 region has 15 residues. V lost 2 bases to trimming and J lost 1 base, with 11 bases between them. The CDR3 nucleotides read TGTGCCAGCAGCTTAAACAGGGAAAGCCAAGAGACCCAGTACTTC. Protein sequence: CASSLNRESQETQYF.

Ten or more counts support this clonotype. Here the CDR3 DNA reads TGCAGCGTTGCCCTAGTCGTAGGCCAAGAGACCCAGTACTTC. This codes for CSVALVVGQETQYF. The chain employs TRBV29-1 and TRBJ2-5; no clear D gene. The germline CDR1 and CDR2 sequences are SQVTM and ANQGSEA. V lost 4 bases and J lost 1, with 13 bases in between. This CDR3 is built from 14 residues.

In its sample, this clonotype was seen once. The chain recombines TRBV7-2 with TRBJ2-7; tentatively, D is TRBD1 (6 bases). Trimming removed 4 bases from V and 0 bases from J, with 16 bases in between. Germline CDR1 reads SGHTA; CDR2 reads FQGNSA. The CDR3 consists of 16 residues. CDR3 nucleotide sequence: TGTGCCAGCAGCTACGGACCGGACAGAAACTCCTACGAGCAGTACTTC. Its protein product is CASSYGPDRNSYEQYF.

CDR3 nucleotide sequence: TGTGCTAGTGGTTTAAGACTAGCGGGAGTTAACAATGAGCAGTTCTTC. It translates to CASGLRLAGVNNEQFF. The chain recombines TRBV12-5 with TRBJ2-1; TRBD2 matches 12 bases. Germline trimming cut 3 bases from V and 5 bases from J; bases unmatched to any gene: 5. CDR1 is LGHNT, CDR2 FRNRAP, per germline. The CDR3 loop spans 16 amino acids. Combining the CDR3 with reference TRBV12-5 and TRBJ2-1 gives the whole variable domain DARVTQTPRHKVTEMGQEVTMRCQPILGHNTVFWYRQTMMQGLELLAYFRNRAPLDDSGMPKDRFSAEMPDATLATLKIQPSEPRDSAVYFCASGLRLAGVNNEQFFGPGTRLTVL.

J is TRBJ2-7 and V is TRBV11-2; 12 bases agree with TRBD2. The CDR3 runs 15 residues. The J segment lost 2 bases and the V segment lost 5 bases, leaving 4 bases of the junction unmatched. The germline CDR1 and CDR2 sequences are SGHAT and FQNNGV. This chain's CDR3 is CASSQTSGSTYEQYF. The CDR3 bases are TGTGCCAGCAGCCAGACTAGCGGGAGCACCTACGAGCAGTACTTC.

This clonotype has ten or more counts. This chain uses TRBV29-1 with TRBJ2-5, with 11 bases that match TRBD2. Germline loops: CDR1 SQVTM, CDR2 ANQGSEA. This CDR3 region has 17 residues. Trimming cost V 7 bases and J 5 bases; bases outside gene matches: 18. The CDR3 DNA sequence: TGCAGCGCATCCCGCTCCGATTATAGCGGGAGGGGGGAGACCCAGTACTTC. Amino acids: CSASRSDYSGRGETQYF.

V and J are TRBV7-9 and TRBJ2-7; no firm D call. V was pared by 5 bases and J by 0 bases, with 11 bases between. The CDR3 loop spans 14 amino acids. Germline CDR1 SEHNR, CDR2 FQNEAQ (reference sequence). CDR3 sequence: CASSGSVYSYEQYF. The DNA for the CDR3 is TGTGCCAGCAGCGGCTCTGTATACTCCTACGAGCAGTACTTC.

This clonotype has just a few counts. V usage is TRBV7-9 and J usage is TRBJ1-5; D not resolved. The CDR3 is made up of 12 amino acids. Germline V gives CDR1 SEHNR, CDR2 FQNEAQ (reference sequence). Trimming left V 8 bases short and J 4 bases short, with 9 bases between. CDR3 coding DNA: TGTGCCAGCGGGTGGGAGAATCAGCCCCAGCATTTT. It encodes CASGWENQPQHF. The variable domain in full, completed from reference TRBV7-9 and TRBJ1-5, reads DTGVSQNPRHKITKRGQNVTFRCDPISEHNRLYWYRQTLGQGPEFLTYFQNEAQLEKSRLLSDRFSAERPKGSFSTLEIQRTEQGDSAMYLCASGWENQPQHFGDGTRLSIL.

Many counts were recorded for this clonotype. The chain recombines TRBV11-2 with TRBJ2-2; D unresolved. V lost 5 bases, J lost 6 bases, and 7 bases lay in between. The CDR3 covers 12 residues. CDR1 and CDR2 from the germline V gene are SGHAT and FQNNGV. The CDR3 coding sequence is TGTGCCAGCAGCGCTCTCCCCGGGGAGCTGTTTTTT. Translating it yields CASSALPGELFF.